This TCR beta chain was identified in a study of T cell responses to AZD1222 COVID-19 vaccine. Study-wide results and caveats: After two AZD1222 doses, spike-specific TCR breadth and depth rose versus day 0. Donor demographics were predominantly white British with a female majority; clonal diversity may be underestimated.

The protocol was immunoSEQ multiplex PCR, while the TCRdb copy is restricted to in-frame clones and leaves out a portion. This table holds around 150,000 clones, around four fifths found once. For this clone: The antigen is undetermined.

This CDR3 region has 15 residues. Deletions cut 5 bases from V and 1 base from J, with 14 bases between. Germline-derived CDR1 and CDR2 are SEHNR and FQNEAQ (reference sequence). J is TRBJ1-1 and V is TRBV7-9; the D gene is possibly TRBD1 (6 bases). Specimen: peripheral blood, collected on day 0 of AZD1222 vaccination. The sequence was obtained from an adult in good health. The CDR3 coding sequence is TGTGCCAGCAGCCAACAACAGGGCCCGAACACTGAAGCTTTCTTT. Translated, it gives CASSQQQGPNTEAFF.